The entry that follows covers one T cell receptor beta chain sequence. This record comes from a study of shared T cell receptors in the human thymus. The CDR3 runs 12 residues. In germline, CDR1 is SGHRS, CDR2 YFSETQ. The V gene lost 1 base and the J gene lost 5 bases, with 7 bases spanning the gap. Some clones are missing from TCRdb's copy, which holds only in-frame ones; the method was immunoSEQ multiplex PCR. Among 700,000 or so clones listed, 80% to 90% were seen once. The sample was also linked to a second study, of human thymus T cells.

Sequenced: thymocytes. The TCR comes from a girl younger than two with a congenital heart defect. The chain links TRBV5-1 to TRBJ2-7; D unresolved. CDR3: CASSLSSDEQYF. The CDR3 DNA is TGCGCCAGCAGCTTGAGTTCGGACGAGCAGTACTTC.